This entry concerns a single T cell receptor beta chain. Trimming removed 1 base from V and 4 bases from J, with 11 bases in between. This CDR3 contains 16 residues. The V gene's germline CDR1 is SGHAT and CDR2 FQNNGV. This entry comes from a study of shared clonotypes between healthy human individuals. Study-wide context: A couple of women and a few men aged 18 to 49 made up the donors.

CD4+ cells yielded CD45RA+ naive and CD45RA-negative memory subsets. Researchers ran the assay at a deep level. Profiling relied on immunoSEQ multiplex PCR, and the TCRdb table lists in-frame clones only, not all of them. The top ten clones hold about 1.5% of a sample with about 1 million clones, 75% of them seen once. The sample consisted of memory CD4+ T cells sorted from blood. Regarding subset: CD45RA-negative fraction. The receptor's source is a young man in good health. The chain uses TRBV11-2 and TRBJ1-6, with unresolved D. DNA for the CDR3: TGTGCCAGCAGCTTAGTCCTTGGACTGTATAATTCACCCCTCCACTTT. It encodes CASSLVLGLYNSPLHF.